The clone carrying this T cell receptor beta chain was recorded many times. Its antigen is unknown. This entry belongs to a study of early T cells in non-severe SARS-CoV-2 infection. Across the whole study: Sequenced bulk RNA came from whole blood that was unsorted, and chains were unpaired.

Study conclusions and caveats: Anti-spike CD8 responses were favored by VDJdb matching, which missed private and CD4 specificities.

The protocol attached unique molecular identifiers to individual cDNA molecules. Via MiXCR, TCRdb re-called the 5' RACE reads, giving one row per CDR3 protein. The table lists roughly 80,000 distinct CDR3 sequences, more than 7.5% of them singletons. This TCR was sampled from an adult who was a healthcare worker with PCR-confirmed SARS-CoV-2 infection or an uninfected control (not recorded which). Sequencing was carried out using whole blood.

CDR3 protein: CAISERLAGVPPNTGELFF. The DNA of the CDR3 is TGTGCCATCAGTGAGCGACTAGCGGGAGTTCCCCCGAACACCGGGGAGCTGTTTTTT. The V and J genes are TRBV10-3 and TRBJ2-2, with 12 bases matching TRBD2. Unmatched junction bases numbered 7, after V lost 2 bases and J lost 0 bases. CDR3 length: 19 amino acids. Per the germline V gene, CDR1 is ENHRY and CDR2 is SYGVKD.